The present entry profiles one T cell receptor beta chain with its context. As yet, its antigen is unknown. The uninvolved lung lay at least 2 cm from the tumor margin and lacked atypia. The CDR3 is 14 residues long. V lost 5 bases to trimming and J lost 6 bases, with 16 bases between them. CDR1 is LNHDA and CDR2 is SQIVND in the germline V gene (reference sequence). The sample belongs to a study of T cells in localized non-small cell lung cancer. Clones were read by immunoSEQ multiplex PCR, and TCRdb kept only the in-frame ones, dropping some. The sample carries about 1,500 clones, about 24% recorded once. General study results and limits: The greatest T cell clonality was found in uninvolved adjacent lung (higher than in tumor).

The sequencing here drew on normal lung tissue next to the tumor, taken before any cancer treatment. The sequence came from a male donor aged 60 or older with stage II squamous cell lung carcinoma. The chain has TRBV19 and TRBJ1-2; a weak D match, TRBD1 (6 bases). In DNA, the CDR3 is TGTGCCAGTAGTCTTAGACCGGGGGCGGATGGCTACACCTTC. Translation gives CASSLRPGADGYTF.